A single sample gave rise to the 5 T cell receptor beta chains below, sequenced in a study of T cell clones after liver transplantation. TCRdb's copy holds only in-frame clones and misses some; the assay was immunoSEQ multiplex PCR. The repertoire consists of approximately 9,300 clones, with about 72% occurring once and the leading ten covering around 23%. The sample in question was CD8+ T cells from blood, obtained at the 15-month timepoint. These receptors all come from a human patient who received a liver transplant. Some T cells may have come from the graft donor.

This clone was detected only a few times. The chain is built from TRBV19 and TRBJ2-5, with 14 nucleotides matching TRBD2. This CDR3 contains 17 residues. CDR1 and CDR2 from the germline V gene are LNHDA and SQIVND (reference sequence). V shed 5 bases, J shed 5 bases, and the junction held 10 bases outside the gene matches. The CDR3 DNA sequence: TGTGCCAGTAGTTCCCGACTAGCGGGGGGGCGAGGGGAGACCCAGTACTTC. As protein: CASSSRLAGGRGETQYF.

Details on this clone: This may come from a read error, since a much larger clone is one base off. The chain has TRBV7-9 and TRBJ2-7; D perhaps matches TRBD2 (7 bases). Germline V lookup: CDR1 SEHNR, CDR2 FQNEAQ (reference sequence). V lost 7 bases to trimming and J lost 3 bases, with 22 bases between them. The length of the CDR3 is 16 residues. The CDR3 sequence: CASNEGGAGTHYEQYV. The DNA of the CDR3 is TGTGCCAGCAACGAGGGGGGGGCGGGGACCCACTACGAGCAGTACGTC.

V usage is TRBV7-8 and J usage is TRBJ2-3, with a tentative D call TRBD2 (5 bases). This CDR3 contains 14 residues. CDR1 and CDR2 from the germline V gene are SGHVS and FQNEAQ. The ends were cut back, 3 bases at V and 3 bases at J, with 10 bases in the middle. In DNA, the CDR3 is TGTGCCAGCAGCTTGCGGCGGAGGACAGATACGCAGTATTTT. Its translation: CASSLRRRTDTQYF.

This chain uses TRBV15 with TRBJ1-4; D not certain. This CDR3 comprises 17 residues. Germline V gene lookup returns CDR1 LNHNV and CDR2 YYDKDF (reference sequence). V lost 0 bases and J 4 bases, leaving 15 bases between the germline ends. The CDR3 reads CATSRDREGLDNEKLFF. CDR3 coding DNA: TGTGCCACCAGCAGAGATAGAGAGGGCCTTGATAATGAAAAACTGTTTTTT.

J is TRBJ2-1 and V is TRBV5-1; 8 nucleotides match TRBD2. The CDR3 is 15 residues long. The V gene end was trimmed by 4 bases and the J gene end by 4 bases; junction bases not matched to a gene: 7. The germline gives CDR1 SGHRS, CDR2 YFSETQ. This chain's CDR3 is CASSRPGLEYNEQFF. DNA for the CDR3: TGCGCCAGCAGCCGTCCGGGACTAGAGTACAATGAGCAGTTCTTC.